This record covers a single T cell receptor (beta chain). V lost 1 base to trimming and J lost 3 bases, with 11 bases between them. This CDR3 is 15 amino acids long. Per germline, CDR1 SGHDT and CDR2 YYEEEE. Everyone who donated was a healthy bone marrow donor. This PCR relied on a set of 60 Vbeta primers and 13 Jbeta primers. Measured with immunoSEQ multiplex PCR; TCRdb has only the in-frame clones, and not every one. Here the sample spans roughly 130,000 clones, 74% being singletons. The sample originates from a study of cytomegalovirus exposure and HLA in healthy donors. Sequenced: PBMCs. The chain uses TRBV5-6 and TRBJ1-5; tentative D call: TRBD1 (6 bases). This receptor was identified in a woman in her fifties or sixties in good health and CMV-seropositive. The CDR3 region is CASSLWTAYNQPQHF. The DNA for the CDR3 is TGTGCCAGCAGCTTGTGGACAGCCTACAATCAGCCCCAGCATTTT.